The 5 T cell receptor beta chains below were found in one sample sequenced in a study of identical twins. TCRdb called the 5' RACE reads again in MiXCR, with one record for every CDR3 protein. Here the sample spans about 240,000 distinct CDR3 sequences, 7.5% being singletons. This same sample was also part of a study on yellow fever vaccine responses in identical twins.

Sequencing used CD8+ T cells sorted from blood. Receptors were obtained from a woman younger than 35 in good health.

The sample holds a few counts of this clonotype. V usage is TRBV5-1 and J usage is TRBJ2-7; the match to TRBD2 covers 7 bases. The V segment lost 4 bases and the J segment 0 bases; nucleotides outside the gene matches: 10. The CDR3 covers 16 residues. Per the germline V gene, CDR1 is SGHRS and CDR2 is YFSETQ. Here the CDR3 reads CASSPSSGPSSYEQYV. CDR3 nucleotide sequence: TGCGCCAGCAGCCCGTCTAGCGGACCTAGCTCCTACGAGCAGTACGTC.

The chain joins TRBV7-2 to TRBJ1-2, with no clear D. V was clipped by 1 base and J by 4 bases, with 16 bases between them. There are 16 residues in the CDR3. Germline V gene lookup returns CDR1 SGHTA and CDR2 FQGNSA. CDR3 DNA: TGTGCCAGCAGCTTAGTGCGTGGTCTCGGTACCTATGGCTACACCTTC. This codes for CASSLVRGLGTYGYTF. Supplemented by reference TRBV7-2 and TRBJ1-2, the full variable domain reads GAGVSQSPSNKVTEKGKDVELRCDPISGHTALYWYRQSLGQGLEFLIYFQGNSAPDKSGLPSDRFSAERTGGSVSTLTIQRTQQEDSAVYLCASSLVRGLGTYGYTFGSGTRLTVV.

This chain connects TRBV4-1 to TRBJ2-1; TRBD1 matches 7 bases. This CDR3 is built from 16 residues. Germline CDR1 reads MGHRA; CDR2 reads YSYEKL. V was pared by 0 bases and J by 0 bases, with 2 bases of the junction left unmatched. CDR3 protein: CASSQDQGVSYNEQFF. In nucleotides, the CDR3 is TGCGCCAGCAGCCAAGATCAGGGGGTCTCCTACAATGAGCAGTTCTTC.

This clonotype was seen a few times. The chain links TRBV6-5 to TRBJ1-2; D possibly corresponds to TRBD1 (5 bases). Trimming left V 4 bases short and J 7 bases short, with 13 bases between. Germline CDR1 MNHEY, CDR2 SVGAGI. The CDR3 length is 13 residues. The CDR3 protein is CASSSEGVRGYTF. The CDR3 DNA follows: TGTGCCAGCAGTTCGGAAGGGGTTCGTGGCTACACCTTC.

This clonotype was seen more than once but under ten times. V gene TRBV20-1 combines with J gene TRBJ2-1; weak D call: TRBD2 (6 bases). Germline values: CDR1 DFQATT, CDR2 SNEGSKA (reference sequence). This CDR3 comprises 19 residues. V lost 6 bases and J 3 bases, leaving 30 bases between the germline ends. CDR3: CSAPDRHRRAGSIYNEQFF. The CDR3 DNA sequence: TGCAGTGCCCCCGACCGGCACCGACGGGCGGGATCTATCTACAATGAGCAGTTCTTC.